This T cell receptor (beta chain) was captured in a study of cytomegalovirus exposure and HLA in healthy donors. General study findings and limits: For presence/absence analyses, sequencing depth was assumed to be roughly uniform across donors.

Of note for this clone: The target antigen is unknown.

The CDR3 contains 13 residues. Germline trimming cut 4 bases from V and 3 bases from J; bases unmatched to any gene: 2. CDR1 and CDR2 (germline): MNHNS, SASEGT. Both 60 Vbeta primers and 13 Jbeta primers went into the PCR. Generated by immunoSEQ multiplex PCR, the TCRdb table keeps only in-frame clones and is missing some. The top ten hold 2% to 2.5% of the sample, which has about 67,000 clones, approximately 71% seen once. Sequencing input: PBMCs. This TCR was recovered from a woman younger than 45 in good health and CMV-seronegative. The chain joins TRBV6-1 to TRBJ1-1, with TRBD1 matching 7 bases. For the CDR3, the DNA is TGTGCCAGCAGTGTTCAGGGGGACACTGAAGCTTTCTTT. This encodes CASSVQGDTEAFF.